One and the same sample provided the 23 T cell receptor beta chains below, sequenced in a study of blood T cell repertoires in COVID-19. Measured with immunoSEQ multiplex PCR; TCRdb has only the in-frame clones, and not every one. The sample yields about 150,000 clones, less than 90% seen once. The source material was peripheral blood. These receptors came from a man younger than 45 with COVID-19, enrolled during active disease.

This chain joins TRBV5-4 and TRBJ1-1; D unresolved. The V and J ends lost 0 bases and 2 bases respectively, with 11 bases between them. From germline, CDR1 is SGHNT and CDR2 YYREEE (reference sequence). The CDR3 covers 15 residues. The CDR3 loop is CASSLGMETNTEAFF. The CDR3, as DNA: TGTGCCAGCAGCTTGGGGATGGAGACTAACACTGAAGCTTTCTTT.

In this sample, this clone turned up a few times. The CDR3 DNA sequence: TGTGCCAGTAGTGGAGCGGGGGGGGACGAGCAGTACTTC. As protein: CASSGAGGDEQYF. The chain employs TRBV19 and TRBJ2-7, with 10 positions matching TRBD2. In germline, CDR1 is LNHDA, CDR2 SQIVND (reference sequence). The trim removed 5 bases at V and 5 bases at J, leaving 3 bases unmatched. CDR3 length equals 13 residues. The whole variable domain, remainder taken from reference TRBV19 and TRBJ2-7, is DGGITQSPKYLFRKEGQNVTLSCEQNLNHDAMYWYRQDPGQGLRLIYYSQIVNDFQKGDIAEGYSVSREKKESFPLTVTSAQKNPTAFYLCASSGAGGDEQYFGPGTRLTVT.

The V and J genes are TRBV6-4 and TRBJ1-1; D possibly corresponds to TRBD1 (6 bases). Per the germline V gene, CDR1 is MRHNA and CDR2 is SNTAGT. The germline V and J ends were trimmed by 5 bases and 1 base, with 8 bases remaining between them. The CDR3 is made up of 13 amino acids. This chain's CDR3 is CASSLDRNTEAFF. In nucleotides, the CDR3 is TGTGCCAGCAGTCTGGACAGGAACACTGAAGCTTTCTTT.

This clone turned up a few times. The V call is TRBV6-2 or TRBV6-3, the J call TRBJ2-1; 10 positions agree with TRBD2. Germline-derived CDR1 and CDR2 are MNHEY and SVGEGT. Losses at the gene ends were 6 bases for V and 4 bases for J; bases not matched to a gene: 6. The CDR3 covers 15 residues. CDR3 nucleotides: TGTGCCAGCAGCCCGGGGACTAGCGAATACAATGAGCAGTTCTTC. Its translation is CASSPGTSEYNEQFF.

The chain couples TRBV2 to TRBJ2-3, with 7 bases matching TRBD2. V lost 6 bases to trimming and J lost 0 bases; unmatched junction nucleotides: 6. The CDR3 has 15 amino acids. CDR1 and CDR2 from the germline V gene are SNHLY and FYNNEI. This CDR3 is CASRLGSGSTDTQYF. CDR3 nucleotide sequence: TGTGCCAGCAGATTAGGTAGCGGGAGCACAGATACGCAGTATTTT.

This clone was recorded a few times. This chain joins TRBV4-1 and TRBJ2-5; TRBD2 might be the D (6 bases). The CDR3 extends over 17 amino acids. Trimming cost V 0 bases and J 5 bases, with 19 bases left between them. Germline assignment: CDR1 MGHRA and CDR2 YSYEKL. The CDR3 loop is CASSQEVGGDMGETQYF. The CDR3 nucleotides read TGCGCCAGCAGCCAAGAGGTCGGGGGAGATATGGGGGAGACCCAGTACTTC.

The V and J genes are TRBV19 and TRBJ2-1, with D maybe TRBD2 (5 bases). CDR1 and CDR2 from the germline V gene are LNHDA and SQIVND (reference sequence). The CDR3 runs 12 residues. Trimming left V 3 bases short and J 12 bases short, with 12 bases between. Here the CDR3 DNA reads TGTGCCAGTAGTATGACCCGCGGGTCGCAGTTCTTC. As protein: CASSMTRGSQFF. The full variable domain, in which reference TRBV19 and TRBJ2-1 provide the parts outside the CDR3, is DGGITQSPKYLFRKEGQNVTLSCEQNLNHDAMYWYRQDPGQGLRLIYYSQIVNDFQKGDIAEGYSVSREKKESFPLTVTSAQKNPTAFYLCASSMTRGSQFFGPGTRLTVL.

This sequence joins TRBV4-1 and TRBJ2-2; 13 positions agree with TRBD2. The junction had 8 bases not matched to a gene; V was cut back by 4 bases and J by 6 bases. CDR3 size: 17 residues. Germline-derived CDR1 and CDR2 are MGHRA and YSYEKL. CDR3 nucleotides: TGCGCCAGCAGCCGAAGCCCACTAGCGGGAGGGCCCGGGGAGCTGTTTTTT. It yields the protein CASSRSPLAGGPGELFF.

This chain connects TRBV5-5 to TRBJ2-7, with D perhaps TRBD2 (6 bases). V dropped 2 bases and J dropped 0 bases, with 18 bases sitting between them. Germline assignment: CDR1 SGHKS and CDR2 YYEKEE (reference sequence). This CDR3 is 17 amino acids long. The CDR3 region has the DNA TGTGCCAGCAGCTTTAGGATGCCGGGACTGACCTCCTACGAGCAGTACTTC. It is translated as CASSFRMPGLTSYEQYF.

This rearrangement joins TRBV28 to TRBJ1-2; TRBD1 agrees at 12 bases. With V trimmed by 1 base and J by 4 bases, 10 bases remained unmatched. The germline V gene has CDR1 MDHEN and CDR2 SYDVKM. The CDR3 has 18 residues. Here the CDR3 reads CASSLLGQGARMAYGYTF. The CDR3 region has the DNA TGTGCCAGCAGTTTATTGGGACAGGGGGCAAGGATGGCCTATGGCTACACCTTC.

The J gene is TRBJ2-7, the V gene TRBV4-2, with D maybe TRBD2 (10 bases). Trimming removed 3 bases from V and 5 bases from J, with 20 bases in between. This CDR3 spans 16 amino acids. In germline, CDR1 is LGHNA, CDR2 YNFKEQ. The CDR3 nucleotides are TGTGCCAGCAGCCATACTAGCGGGACAGGGAGACACGAGCAGTACTTC. This translates into CASSHTSGTGRHEQYF.

This chain joins TRBV10-2 and TRBJ2-1; tentative D call: TRBD2 (5 bases). Germline lookup yields CDR1 WSHSY and CDR2 SAAADI. The CDR3 is 11 residues long. The V end lost 4 bases, the J end lost 9 bases, and 7 bases lay between the germline ends. CDR3 amino acids: CASSGLPEQFF. In DNA, the CDR3 is TGCGCCAGCAGTGGACTACCTGAGCAGTTCTTC.

The rearrangement joins TRBV5-1 to TRBJ2-2, with 7 bases fitting TRBD1. The V segment lost 3 bases and the J segment 3 bases; nucleotides outside the gene matches: 5. CDR1 and CDR2 from the germline V gene are SGHRS and YFSETQ. The CDR3 extends over 15 amino acids. The CDR3 DNA is TGCGCCAGCAGCTCAAGGACAGGAGACACCGGGGAGCTGTTTTTT. Translated, it gives CASSSRTGDTGELFF.

The chain has TRBV6-5 and TRBJ1-5; D is undetermined. The CDR3 consists of 12 residues. Germline CDR1 reads MNHEY; CDR2 reads SVGAGI. V dropped 6 bases and J dropped 2 bases, with 5 bases sitting between them. DNA of the CDR3: TGTGCCAGCAGGGGAGGCAATCAGCCCCAGCATTTT. Encoded protein: CASRGGNQPQHF.

The chain employs TRBV2 and TRBJ2-2; a possible D gene is TRBD2 (5 bases). V was cut by 7 bases and J by 1 base, with 10 bases left in between. Germline V gene sequence: CDR1 SNHLY, CDR2 FYNNEI. The CDR3 runs 14 residues. The chain's CDR3 is CASTRAGNTGELFF. The CDR3 coding sequence is TGTGCCAGCACGAGGGCAGGGAACACCGGGGAGCTGTTTTTT.

The chain combines TRBV28 with TRBJ1-2; D unresolved. V dropped 2 bases and J dropped 3 bases, with 7 bases sitting between them. Germline assignment: CDR1 MDHEN and CDR2 SYDVKM. This CDR3 has 13 residues. The CDR3 DNA sequence: TGTGCCAGCAGTTTACCGACTGACTATGGCTACACCTTC. This sequence encodes CASSLPTDYGYTF.

This clone was picked up many times. The chain joins TRBV28 to TRBJ2-7; D gene unclear. Germline V gene data show CDR1 as MDHEN and CDR2 as SYDVKM. This CDR3 region has 14 residues. The V end lost 5 bases, the J end lost 7 bases, and 18 bases lay between the germline ends. The CDR3 spells CASSRVVGIREQYF. CDR3 in DNA: TGTGCCAGCAGTCGGGTGGTCGGAATACGAGAGCAGTACTTC. The full variable domain, with the rest looked up from reference TRBV28 and TRBJ2-7, is DVKVTQSSRYLVKRTGEKVFLECVQDMDHENMFWYRQDPGLGLRLIYFSYDVKMKEKGDIPEGYSVSREKKERFSLILESASTNQTSMYLCASSRVVGIREQYFGPGTRLTVT.

The J gene is TRBJ2-7, the V gene TRBV6-5, with D unclear. Germline loops: CDR1 MNHEY, CDR2 SVGAGI. V shed 11 bases and J shed 4 bases, with 15 bases lying between them. CDR3 length: 12 residues. CDR3 in amino acids: CAAQSADYEQYF. The CDR3 DNA is TGTGCCGCCCAGAGCGCAGATTACGAGCAGTACTTC.

In its sample, this clone was seen once. The chain employs TRBV4-1 and TRBJ2-7; TRBD1 matches at 11 bases. CDR3 size: 16 residues. The V and J ends lost 0 bases and 2 bases, in that order; junction bases with no gene match: 3. Germline values: CDR1 MGHRA, CDR2 YSYEKL. For the CDR3, the DNA is TGCGCCAGCAGCCAAGAAGGGACAGGGGGTGCCTACGAGCAGTACTTC. It translates to CASSQEGTGGAYEQYF.

The chain uses TRBV2 and TRBJ2-5, with 12 bases aligning to TRBD2. CDR1 SNHLY and CDR2 FYNNEI come from the germline V gene. The CDR3 is 15 residues long. J lost 1 base, V lost 6 bases, and 3 bases had no gene match. The CDR3 loop reads CASREGLAGQETQYF. CDR3 coding DNA: TGTGCCAGCAGGGAGGGACTAGCGGGCCAAGAGACCCAGTACTTC.

This chain joins TRBV7-6 and TRBJ2-7; 8 bases line up with TRBD1. With 6 bases clipped from V and 4 bases from J, the junction kept 14 bases outside the gene matches. The CDR3 totals 16 residues. Germline CDR1 reads SGHVS; CDR2 reads FNYEAQ. The CDR3 DNA reads TGTGCCAGCAGTTCCGTCGACGGGACAGGACTTTACGAGCAGTACTTC. It encodes CASSSVDGTGLYEQYF.

V usage is TRBV15 and J usage is TRBJ2-3; TRBD2 aligns across 10 bases. Germline V gives CDR1 LNHNV, CDR2 YYDKDF (reference sequence). V gave up 0 bases and J gave up 4 bases; unmatched junction bases: 25. This CDR3 has 23 residues. In DNA, the CDR3 is TGTGCCACCAGCAGAGAACTTGGCGGGGGGACAGCGGGAGGGCCTTTGTTGCCAGATACGCAGTATTTT. Translated: CATSRELGGGTAGGPLLPDTQYF.

This chain uses TRBV9 with TRBJ2-7; 11 bases line up with TRBD2. V was clipped by 4 bases and J by 3 bases; unmatched bases: 6. Germline V gives CDR1 SGDLS, CDR2 YYNGEE. CDR3 length: 15 amino acids. The CDR3 spells CASSPGLAGLYEQYF. The CDR3 nucleotides read TGTGCCAGCAGCCCCGGACTAGCGGGTCTCTACGAGCAGTACTTC.